Listed below are T cell receptor beta chains from one sample, sequenced in a study of T cell responses to AZD1222 COVID-19 vaccine. Measured with immunoSEQ multiplex PCR; TCRdb has only the in-frame clones, and not every one. The sample gives some 86,000 clones, 75% to 95% of which show up once; about 5.4% is in the top ten. The specimen comprised peripheral blood, sampled 28 days after the second AZD1222 dose. These receptors were obtained from an adult who received the AZD1222 COVID-19 vaccine. Both conserved end residues are part of each CDR3. A D gene is named only where the DNA matches it firmly. Part of the rows lack a size; the others show once, few, many or a class for expanded clones.

clone_size | j_call | d_call | v_call | cdr3_aa | cdr3_nt
NA | TRBJ1-4 | NA | TRBV10-3 | CAISATNEKLFF | TGTGCCATCAGTGCAACTAATGAAAAACTGTTTTTT
NA | TRBJ1-1 | NA | TRBV19 | CASSIGGDTEAFF | TGTGCCAGTAGTATAGGTGGTGATACTGAAGCTTTCTTT
NA | TRBJ1-2 | TRBD1 | TRBV3-1/TRBV3-2 | CASSQAQTGLINGYTF | TGTGCCAGCAGCCAAGCCCAGACAGGGTTGATCAATGGCTACACCTTC
few | TRBJ2-7 | NA | TRBV6-5 | CASRKQESYEQYF | TGTGCCAGCAGGAAACAGGAATCCTACGAGCAGTACTTC
NA | TRBJ1-1 | NA | TRBV3-1/TRBV3-2 | CASRQGEDTEAFF | TGTGCCAGCAGACAAGGGGAAGACACTGAAGCTTTCTTT
NA | TRBJ2-6 | NA | TRBV28 | CASSRGGAGANVLTF | TGTGCCAGCAGTCGCGGAGGTGCTGGGGCCAACGTCCTGACTTTC
NA | TRBJ1-6 | NA | TRBV5-1 | CASSLGHVNSPLHF | TGCGCCAGCAGCTTGGGTCACGTAAATTCACCCCTCCACTTT
NA | TRBJ2-7 | NA | TRBV2 | CASSERGDGGSYEQYF | TGTGCCAGCAGTGAGAGGGGGGACGGTGGCTCCTACGAGCAGTACTTC
NA | TRBJ2-6 | NA | TRBV7-2 | CASSLSAGANVLTF | TGTGCCAGCAGCTTAAGTGCTGGGGCCAACGTCCTGACTTTC
NA | TRBJ1-6 | NA | TRBV3-1/TRBV3-2 | CASSPRGSGGQYSPLHF | TGTGCCAGCAGCCCCCGAGGCTCCGGGGGCCAATATTCACCCCTCCACTTT
NA | TRBJ2-3 | TRBD2 | TRBV3-1/TRBV3-2 | CASRLAGGLDTQYF | TGTGCCAGCAGACTAGCGGGGGGGCTCGATACGCAGTATTTT
few | TRBJ2-5 | NA | TRBV5-1 | CASSFGVGETQYF | TGCGCCAGCAGCTTTGGGGTTGGGGAGACCCAGTACTTC
NA | TRBJ1-4 | NA | TRBV5-1 | CASSLGGGDNEKLFF | TGCGCCAGCAGCTTGGGAGGGGGAGATAATGAAAAACTGTTTTTT
NA | TRBJ2-1 | TRBD1 | TRBV18 | CASSRDRGERNEQFF | TGTGCCAGCTCACGTGACAGGGGCGAGCGCAATGAGCAGTTCTTC
once | TRBJ2-3 | TRBD1 | TRBV10-3 | CAISLGQGKGDTQYF | TGTGCCATCAGCCTCGGACAGGGGAAAGGAGATACGCAGTATTTT
NA | TRBJ1-1 | NA | TRBV18 | CASSPQGNTEAFF | TGTGCCAGCTCACCGCAAGGGAACACTGAAGCTTTCTTT
NA | TRBJ1-5 | NA | TRBV2 | CASSSVRYQPQHF | TGTGCCAGCAGTTCAGTGAGGTATCAGCCCCAGCATTTT
NA | TRBJ1-5 | TRBD1 | TRBV7-9 | CASSLRRQGPVEPQHF | TGTGCCAGCAGCCTTAGACGACAGGGGCCGGTTGAGCCCCAGCATTTT
NA | TRBJ2-1 | NA | TRBV10-1 | CASSLGLFNAEQFF | TGCGCCAGCAGCCTGGGACTGTTCAATGCTGAGCAGTTCTTC
NA | TRBJ1-1 | TRBD1 | TRBV19 | CASSWTGGDTEAFF | TGTGCCAGTAGCTGGACAGGGGGCGACACTGAAGCTTTCTTT
once | TRBJ1-4 | TRBD1 | TRBV25-1 | CASSESQGAVEKLFF | TGTGCCAGCAGTGAATCACAGGGGGCGGTTGAAAAACTGTTTTTT
NA | TRBJ1-6 | NA | TRBV27 | CASSLSGPSVSPLHF | TGTGCCAGCAGTTTATCCGGGCCCTCTGTTTCACCCCTCCACTTT
NA | TRBJ2-3 | NA | TRBV3-1/TRBV3-2 | CASSQPNPDTQYF | TGTGCCAGCAGCCAACCAAATCCCGATACGCAGTATTTT
NA | TRBJ2-1 | NA | TRBV9 | CASSVGPNVDYNEQFF | TGTGCCAGCAGCGTAGGCCCCAACGTAGATTACAATGAGCAGTTCTTC
NA | TRBJ1-5 | NA | TRBV4-2 | CASSQFLTGVGQPQHF | TGTGCCAGCAGCCAATTTTTGACCGGGGTCGGCCAGCCCCAGCATTTT
NA | TRBJ2-2 | NA | TRBV7-9 | CASSKATPRGTGELFF | TGTGCCAGCAGCAAAGCGACCCCACGAGGCACCGGGGAGCTGTTTTTT
NA | TRBJ1-1 | NA | TRBV20-1 | CSASWQGNEAFF | TGCAGTGCTAGTTGGCAGGGAAATGAAGCTTTCTTT
NA | TRBJ1-1 | TRBD1 | TRBV5-5 | CASSLRTGNEAFF | TGTGCCAGCAGCCTACGGACAGGGAATGAAGCTTTCTTT
NA | TRBJ1-6 | TRBD1 | TRBV30 | CAWKQGSSYNSPLHF | TGTGCCTGGAAACAGGGGAGCTCCTATAATTCACCCCTCCACTTT
NA | TRBJ2-3 | NA | TRBV7-9 | CASIPGTSGSGTQYF | TGTGCCAGCATCCCCGGGACCTCCGGGTCCGGGACGCAGTATTTT
NA | TRBJ1-4 | NA | TRBV7-2 | CASSLVGTGLLNEKLFF | TGTGCCAGCAGCTTAGTGGGAACGGGACTCCTTAATGAAAAACTGTTTTTT
NA | TRBJ2-3 | TRBD1 | TRBV19 | CASSPDRGLPDTQYF | TGTGCCAGTAGTCCAGACAGGGGGCTCCCAGATACGCAGTATTTT
NA | TRBJ1-5 | TRBD1 | TRBV10-1 | CATWTGGDQPQHF | TGCGCCACCTGGACAGGGGGGGATCAGCCCCAGCATTTT
NA | TRBJ1-2 | TRBD1 | TRBV28 | CASSPLTGGDYGYTF | TGTGCCAGCAGCCCCCTCACAGGGGGCGACTATGGCTACACCTTC